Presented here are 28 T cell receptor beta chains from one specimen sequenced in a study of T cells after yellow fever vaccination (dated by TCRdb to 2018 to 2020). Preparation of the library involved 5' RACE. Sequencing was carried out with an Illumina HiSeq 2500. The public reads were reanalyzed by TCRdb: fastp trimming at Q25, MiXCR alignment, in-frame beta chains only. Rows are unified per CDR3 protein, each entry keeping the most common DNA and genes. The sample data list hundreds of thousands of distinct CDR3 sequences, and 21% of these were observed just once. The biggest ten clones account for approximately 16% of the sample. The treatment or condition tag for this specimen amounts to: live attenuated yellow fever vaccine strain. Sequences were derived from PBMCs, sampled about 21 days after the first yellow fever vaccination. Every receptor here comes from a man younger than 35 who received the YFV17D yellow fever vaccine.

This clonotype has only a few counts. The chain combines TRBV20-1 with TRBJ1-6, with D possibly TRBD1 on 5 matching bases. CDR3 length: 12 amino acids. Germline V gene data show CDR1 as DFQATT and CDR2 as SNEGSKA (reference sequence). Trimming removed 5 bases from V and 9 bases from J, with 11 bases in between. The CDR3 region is CSAWGGSSPLHF. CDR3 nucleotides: TGCAGTGCTTGGGGCGGTAGTTCACCCCTCCACTTT.

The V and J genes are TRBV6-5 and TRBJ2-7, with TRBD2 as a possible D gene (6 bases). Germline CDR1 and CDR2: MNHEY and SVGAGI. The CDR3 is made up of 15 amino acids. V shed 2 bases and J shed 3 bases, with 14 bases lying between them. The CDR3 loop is CASSYTGGKSYEQYF. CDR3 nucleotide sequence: TGTGCCAGCAGTTACACCGGAGGGAAGAGCTACGAGCAGTACTTC.

In DNA form, the CDR3 reads TGTGCCAGCAGCTTAGGGTCTGTCCCTGGCTACACCTTC. It codes for CASSLGSVPGYTF. The V gene is TRBV7-2, the J gene TRBJ1-2, with no clear D. V was shortened by 1 base and J by 7 bases, with 10 bases between the two germline ends. Looked up from germline, CDR1 is SGHTA and CDR2 is FQGNSA. The CDR3 covers 13 residues.

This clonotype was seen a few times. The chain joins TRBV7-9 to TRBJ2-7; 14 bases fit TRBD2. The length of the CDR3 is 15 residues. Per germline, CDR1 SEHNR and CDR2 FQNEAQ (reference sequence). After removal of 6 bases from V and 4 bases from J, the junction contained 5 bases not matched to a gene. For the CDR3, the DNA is TGTGCCAGCAGTCGGACTAGCGGGGGGCGGTACGAGCAGTACGTC. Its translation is CASSRTSGGRYEQYV.

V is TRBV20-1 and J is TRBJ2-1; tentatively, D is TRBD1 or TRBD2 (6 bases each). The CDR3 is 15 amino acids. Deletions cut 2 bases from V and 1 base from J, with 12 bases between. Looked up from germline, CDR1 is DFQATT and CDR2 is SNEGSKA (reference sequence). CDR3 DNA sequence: TGCAGTGCTAGAAATGGGGGGCCTTCCTACAATGAGCAGTTCTTC. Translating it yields CSARNGGPSYNEQFF.

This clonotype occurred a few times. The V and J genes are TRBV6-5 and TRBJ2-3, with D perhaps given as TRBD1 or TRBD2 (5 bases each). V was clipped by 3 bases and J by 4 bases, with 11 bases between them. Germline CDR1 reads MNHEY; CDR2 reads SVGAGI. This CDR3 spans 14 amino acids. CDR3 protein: CASSYEGSADTQYF. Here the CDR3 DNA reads TGTGCCAGCAGTTATGAGGGGTCCGCAGATACGCAGTATTTT.

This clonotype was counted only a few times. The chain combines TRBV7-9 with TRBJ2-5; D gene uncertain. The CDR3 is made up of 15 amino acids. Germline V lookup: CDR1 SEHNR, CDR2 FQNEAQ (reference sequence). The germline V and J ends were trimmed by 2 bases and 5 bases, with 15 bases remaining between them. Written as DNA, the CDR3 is TGTGCCAGCAGCTTATTTCTACTCGAGAAGGAGACCCAGTACTTC. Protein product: CASSLFLLEKETQYF. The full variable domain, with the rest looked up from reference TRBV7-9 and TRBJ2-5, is DTGVSQNPRHKITKRGQNVTFRCDPISEHNRLYWYRQTLGQGPEFLTYFQNEAQLEKSRLLSDRFSAERPKGSFSTLEIQRTEQGDSAMYLCASSLFLLEKETQYFGPGTRLLVL.

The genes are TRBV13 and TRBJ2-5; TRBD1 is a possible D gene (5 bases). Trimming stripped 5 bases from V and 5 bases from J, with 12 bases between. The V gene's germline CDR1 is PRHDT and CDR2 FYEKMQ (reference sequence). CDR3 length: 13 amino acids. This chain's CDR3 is CASSLQGTETQYF. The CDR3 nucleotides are TGTGCCAGCAGCCTTCAGGGTACGGAGACCCAGTACTTC.

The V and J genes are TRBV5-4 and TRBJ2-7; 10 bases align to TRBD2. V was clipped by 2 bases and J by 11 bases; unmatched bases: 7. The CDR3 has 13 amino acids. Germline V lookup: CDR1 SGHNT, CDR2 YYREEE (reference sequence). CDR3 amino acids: CASSFTSGAMEYF. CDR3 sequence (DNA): TGTGCCAGCAGCTTTACTAGCGGGGCGATGGAGTACTTC.

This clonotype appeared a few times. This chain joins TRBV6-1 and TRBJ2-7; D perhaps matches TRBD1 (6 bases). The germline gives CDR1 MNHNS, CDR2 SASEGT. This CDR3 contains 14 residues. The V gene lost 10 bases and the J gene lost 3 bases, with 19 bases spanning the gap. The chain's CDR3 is CATHYRDTNYEQYF. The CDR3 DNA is TGTGCCACCCACTACCGGGACACTAACTACGAGCAGTACTTC.

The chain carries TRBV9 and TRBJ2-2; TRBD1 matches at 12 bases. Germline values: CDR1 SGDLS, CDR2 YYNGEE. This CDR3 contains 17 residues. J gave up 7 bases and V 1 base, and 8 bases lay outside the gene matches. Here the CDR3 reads CASSVPKGQGAGGELFF. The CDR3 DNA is TGTGCCAGCAGCGTACCCAAGGGACAGGGGGCCGGCGGGGAGCTGTTTTTT. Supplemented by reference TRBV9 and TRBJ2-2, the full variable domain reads DSGVTQTPKHLITATGQRVTLRCSPRSGDLSVYWYQQSLDQGLQFLIQYYNGEERAKGNILERFSAQQFPDLHSELNLSSLELGDSALYFCASSVPKGQGAGGELFFGEGSRLTVL.

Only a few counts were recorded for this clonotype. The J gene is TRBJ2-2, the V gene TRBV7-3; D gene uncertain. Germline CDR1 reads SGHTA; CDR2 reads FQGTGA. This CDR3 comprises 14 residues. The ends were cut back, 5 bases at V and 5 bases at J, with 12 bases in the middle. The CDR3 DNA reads TGTGCCAGCAGCGTTATACAGCTAACCGGGGAGCTGTTTTTT. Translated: CASSVIQLTGELFF.

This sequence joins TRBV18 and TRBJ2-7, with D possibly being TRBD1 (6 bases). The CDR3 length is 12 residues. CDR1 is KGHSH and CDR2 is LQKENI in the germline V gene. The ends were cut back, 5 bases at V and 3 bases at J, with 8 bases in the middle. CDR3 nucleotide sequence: TGTGCCAGCTCAGGGACACACTACGAGCAGTACTTC. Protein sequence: CASSGTHYEQYF.

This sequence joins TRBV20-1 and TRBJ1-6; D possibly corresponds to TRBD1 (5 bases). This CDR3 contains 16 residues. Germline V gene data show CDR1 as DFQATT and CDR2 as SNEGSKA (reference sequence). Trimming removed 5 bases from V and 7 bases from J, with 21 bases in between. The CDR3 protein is CSASGRDSYSNSPLHF. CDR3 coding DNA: TGCAGTGCTTCGGGCAGGGACTCTTACTCCAATTCACCCCTCCACTTT.

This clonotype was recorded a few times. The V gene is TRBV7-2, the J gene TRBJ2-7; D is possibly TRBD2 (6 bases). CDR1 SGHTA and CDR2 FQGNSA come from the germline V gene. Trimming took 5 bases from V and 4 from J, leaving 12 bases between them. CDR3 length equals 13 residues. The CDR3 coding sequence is TGTGCCAGCAGCGGGGGGATGGGATACGAGCAGTACTTC. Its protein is CASSGGMGYEQYF.

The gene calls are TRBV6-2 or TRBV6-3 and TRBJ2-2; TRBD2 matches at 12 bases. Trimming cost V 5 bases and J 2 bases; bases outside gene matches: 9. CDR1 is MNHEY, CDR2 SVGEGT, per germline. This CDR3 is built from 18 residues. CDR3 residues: CASSLTTSGGRNTGELFF. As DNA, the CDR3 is TGTGCCAGCAGTCTCACGACTAGCGGGGGACGTAACACCGGGGAGCTGTTTTTT.

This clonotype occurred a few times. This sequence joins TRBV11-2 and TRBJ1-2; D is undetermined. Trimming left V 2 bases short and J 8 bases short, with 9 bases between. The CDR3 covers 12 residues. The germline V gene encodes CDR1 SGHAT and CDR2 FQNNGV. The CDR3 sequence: CASSLSSEGYTF. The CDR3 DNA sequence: TGTGCCAGCAGCTTATCGAGTGAAGGCTACACCTTC.

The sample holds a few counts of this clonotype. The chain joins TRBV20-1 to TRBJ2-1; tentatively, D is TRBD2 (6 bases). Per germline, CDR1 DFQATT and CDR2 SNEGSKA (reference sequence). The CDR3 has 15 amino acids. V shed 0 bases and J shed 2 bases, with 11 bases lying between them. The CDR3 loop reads CSARERGRPYNEQFF. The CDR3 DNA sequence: TGCAGTGCTAGAGAGCGGGGTCGGCCCTACAATGAGCAGTTCTTC.

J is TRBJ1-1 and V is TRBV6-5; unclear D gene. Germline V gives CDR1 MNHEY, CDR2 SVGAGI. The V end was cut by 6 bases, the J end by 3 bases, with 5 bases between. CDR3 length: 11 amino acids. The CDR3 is CASRYYTEAFF. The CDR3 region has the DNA TGTGCCAGCAGGTATTACACTGAAGCTTTCTTT.

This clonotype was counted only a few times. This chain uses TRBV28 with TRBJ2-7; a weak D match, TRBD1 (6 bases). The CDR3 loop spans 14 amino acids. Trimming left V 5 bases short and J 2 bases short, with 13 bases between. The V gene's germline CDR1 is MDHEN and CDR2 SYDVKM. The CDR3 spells CASSLTGSAYEQYV. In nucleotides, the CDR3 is TGTGCCAGCAGTCTCACAGGGTCGGCCTACGAGCAGTACGTC.

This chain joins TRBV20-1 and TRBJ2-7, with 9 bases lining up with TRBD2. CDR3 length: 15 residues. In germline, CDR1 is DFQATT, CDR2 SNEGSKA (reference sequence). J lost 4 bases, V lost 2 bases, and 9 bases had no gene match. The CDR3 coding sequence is TGCAGTGCTAGATCGAGTAGCGGGGGCTTATACGAGCAGTACGTC. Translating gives CSARSSSGGLYEQYV.

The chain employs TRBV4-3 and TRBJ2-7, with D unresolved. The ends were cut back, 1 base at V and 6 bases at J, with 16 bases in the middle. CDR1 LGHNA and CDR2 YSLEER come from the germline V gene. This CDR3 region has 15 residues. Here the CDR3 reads CASSQVGGPFREQYF. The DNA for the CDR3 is TGCGCCAGCAGCCAAGTGGGCGGACCCTTTCGCGAGCAGTACTTC.

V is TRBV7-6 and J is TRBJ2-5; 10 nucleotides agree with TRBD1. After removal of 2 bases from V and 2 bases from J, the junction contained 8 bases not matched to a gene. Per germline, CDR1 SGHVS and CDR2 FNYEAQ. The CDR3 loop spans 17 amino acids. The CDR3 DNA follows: TGTGCCAGCAGCTTATTCCCCGGACAGGGGGAACAAGAGACCCAGTACTTC. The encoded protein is CASSLFPGQGEQETQYF.

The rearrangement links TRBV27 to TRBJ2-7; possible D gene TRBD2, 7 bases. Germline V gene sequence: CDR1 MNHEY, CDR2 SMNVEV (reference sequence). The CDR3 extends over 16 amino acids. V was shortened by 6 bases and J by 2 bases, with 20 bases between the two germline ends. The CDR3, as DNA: TGTGCCAGCAGCCCCATATGGGCGGGGGACACCTACGAGCAGTACTTC. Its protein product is CASSPIWAGDTYEQYF.

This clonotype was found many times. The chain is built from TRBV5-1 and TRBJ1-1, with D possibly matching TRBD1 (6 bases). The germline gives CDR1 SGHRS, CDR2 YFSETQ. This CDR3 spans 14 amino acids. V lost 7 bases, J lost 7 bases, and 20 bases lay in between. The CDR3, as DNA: TGCGCCAGCCACCAGGGGCGTAGGAAGGATGAAGCTTTCTTT. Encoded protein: CASHQGRRKDEAFF.

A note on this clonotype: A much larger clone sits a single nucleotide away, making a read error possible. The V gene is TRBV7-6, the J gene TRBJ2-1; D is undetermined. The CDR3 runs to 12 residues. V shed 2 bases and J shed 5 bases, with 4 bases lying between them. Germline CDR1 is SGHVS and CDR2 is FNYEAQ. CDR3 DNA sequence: TGTGCCAGCAGCTTAACCAACAATGAGCAGTTCTTC. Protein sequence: CASSLTNNEQFF.

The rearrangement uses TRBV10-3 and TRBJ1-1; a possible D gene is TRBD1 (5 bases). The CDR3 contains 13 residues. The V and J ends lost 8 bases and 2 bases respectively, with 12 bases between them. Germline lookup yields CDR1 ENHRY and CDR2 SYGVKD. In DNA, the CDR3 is TGTGCCATCCCGGAGGGACTTAACACTGAAGCTTTCTTT. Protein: CAIPEGLNTEAFF.

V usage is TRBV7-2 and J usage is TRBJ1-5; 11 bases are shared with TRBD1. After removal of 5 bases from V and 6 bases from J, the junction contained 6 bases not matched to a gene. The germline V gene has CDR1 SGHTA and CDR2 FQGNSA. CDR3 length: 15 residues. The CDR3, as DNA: TGTGCCAGCAGCCTACGGACAGGGGGCGGTCAGCCCCAGCATTTT. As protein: CASSLRTGGGQPQHF.